This T cell receptor beta chain was captured by sequencing in a study of T cells in Graves' hyperthyroidism and ophthalmopathy (dated by TCRdb to the late 2010s). At the level of the whole study: Peripheral blood was sampled at the time of initial diagnosis, prior to any treatment. To identify distinguishing TCR V-J signatures, a discovery cohort of roughly 100 patients was used, comprising 40 to 45 with Graves' ophthalmopathy and some 60 with stable Graves' hyperthyroidism. Prospective prediction of ophthalmopathy was tested in an independent validation cohort of 18 to 20 hyperthyroidism patients and 17 patients who later progressed to ophthalmopathy. The approximately 98 discovery patients were randomly divided into training and test sets at a 7:3 ratio. The study also compared thyroid tissue and blood T-cell repertoires from 6 or 7 Graves' hyperthyroidism patients. Following sampling, methimazole starting at 30 mg daily was given to hyperthyroidism patients, and high-dose intravenous methylprednisolone was given to ophthalmopathy patients. The paper describes TCR Vbeta CDR3 sequencing of roughly 130 peripheral blood samples, made up of roughly 40 ophthalmopathy patients, 70 to 75 hyperthyroidism patients and around 17 progressor patients. What the work shows at the level of the full study, not this receptor alone: Blood samples also contained most of the expanded thyroid clonotypes (frequency above 0.001), which suggests that blood repertoires may reflect thyroid immune responses. No statistical method was used to fix the sample size in advance, and group allocation was not hidden from the investigators. In cross-validation, a model built on a 13 V-J signature told ophthalmopathy apart from stable hyperthyroidism with roughly 87% sensitivity and approximately 81% specificity, and in testing the same model reached 80%/75%. During validation, the model predicted progression to ophthalmopathy a median of approximately 6 months ahead of onset, with almost 71% sensitivity and about 75% specificity.

The CDR3, cysteine through phenylalanine, is 15 amino acids long. Only the CDR3 part of the read is kept: 45 bases, read in frame from the first base. Relative to germline, V is missing 5 bases and J is missing 2 bases, with 5 bases of the junction outside any gene match. CDR1 and CDR2 were assigned from the germline V gene (reference sequence) as DFQATT and SNEGSKA. This clonotype showed up many times. Its target antigen remains unknown. There are no base qualities to consult, and no much larger clone falls within one base. TCR beta CDR3 regions were amplified from RNA transcripts. A first-round RT-PCR of the TCR CDR3 used the HTBI primer set with the Qiagen OneStep RT-PCR kit. A second multiplex PCR round built the libraries, followed by size selection and purification. Sequencing of the libraries was done on an Illumina HiSeq2000 using paired-end 100 bp reads. Per the source publication's procedure: SOAPnuke was used to process the raw data, removing reads that contained adapters or uncalled bases, had a mean Phred below 15, or lacked an exact match to the constant primer or identifier. High-quality paired reads were merged using COPE v1.2.5, and each unique nucleotide sequence was defined as a clonotype. MiTCR v1.1 was used to align the clonotypes against IMGT TRBV, TRBD and TRBJ reference segments. The analysis was restricted to V-J combinations with a frequency above 0.0001, which together covered roughly 99% of the repertoires. The TCS score was defined as F50 (clonal expansion) divided by E x V (chaos), with BLOSUM62-based TCRdist calculated between CDR3 peptides within each V-J. Welch's t-statistics and random forest reduced 500 to 650 V-J features to about 13, which were used in a naive Bayes classifier (R e1071). TCRdb took the public reads, trimmed them with fastp at Q25, ran MiXCR for clone calling and kept in-frame beta chains. One record per CDR3 amino acid sequence lists the most common genes and DNA. These V and J calls rely on TCRdb rather than the paper's analysis. The sample table contains around 300,000 distinct CDR3 sequences; only one count was recorded for 25% of them. About 30% of the sample comes from the top ten.

The hyperthyroidism patients were between 18 and 65 years old and newly diagnosed, with a disease duration of less than 2 months. Any patient with an uncontrolled infection, another autoimmune disease, pregnancy or lactation was excluded. Diagnoses were based on clinical symptoms, serum thyroxine and TRAb, thyroid ultrasound and orbital computed tomography. Blood from progressor patients was drawn when they were first diagnosed with hyperthyroidism, before any ophthalmopathy symptoms appeared. PBMCs were isolated from about 9.2 ml of fresh peripheral blood by Ficoll-Paque density gradient centrifugation. Patients classed as progressors first received a Graves' hyperthyroidism diagnosis and then went on to develop ophthalmopathy during follow-up. Total RNA was extracted with Trizol reagent, and quality was checked on an Agilent 2100 Bioanalyzer.

The TCR comes from a man in his forties or fifties with Graves' hyperthyroidism that later progressed to Graves' ophthalmopathy. Sample: blood. Recombination connected TRBV20-1 to TRBJ2-1; 11 bases in the middle match TRBD2. At the DNA level, the sequence is TGCAGTGCTGTGAGACTAGCGGGAACCTACAATGAGCAGTTCTTC. It translates as CSAVRLAGTYNEQFF.